This passage covers 5 T cell receptor beta chains from one sample sequenced in a study of blood T cell repertoires in COVID-19. Sequencing was performed with immunoSEQ multiplex PCR; in TCRdb, only in-frame clones are kept and a portion is missing. The sample has more than 200,000 clones, 70% to 90% seen once. Material for sequencing was peripheral blood. Receptors originate from a man aged 50-60 years with acute or convalescent COVID-19.

The chain employs TRBV3-1 (or the pseudogene TRBV3-2) and TRBJ1-6; no reliable D call. This CDR3 has 14 residues. V lost 3 bases to trimming and J lost 7 bases, with 10 bases between them. Germline V lookup: CDR1 LGHDT, CDR2 YNNKEL (reference sequence). CDR3 nucleotide sequence: TGTGCCAGCAGCCATCTTGAGGTGAATTCACCCCTCCACTTT. This translates into CASSHLEVNSPLHF.

The J gene is TRBJ2-7, the V gene TRBV4-1, with TRBD1 matching 8 bases. The V gene end was trimmed by 1 base and the J gene end by 4 bases; junction bases not matched to a gene: 3. The CDR3 has 14 amino acids. In germline, CDR1 is MGHRA, CDR2 YSYEKL. The CDR3 coding sequence is TGCGCCAGCAGCCAAGGGACAGGGAGATACGAGCAGTACTTC. Protein product: CASSQGTGRYEQYF.

This clone has only one observation. This chain uses TRBV19 with TRBJ1-4; D unclear. Germline V CDR1 and CDR2: LNHDA, SQIVND (reference sequence). Deletions cut 1 base from V and 7 bases from J, with 7 bases between. This CDR3 region has 13 residues. As DNA, the CDR3 is TGTGCCAGTAGTATAGTGGGCCGTGAAAAACTGTTTTTT. It yields the protein CASSIVGREKLFF.

The J gene is TRBJ1-2, the V gene TRBV19; possible D gene TRBD1, 6 bases. The V and J ends lost 3 bases and 6 bases respectively, with 17 bases between them. The CDR3 is 15 amino acids. Germline V gene data show CDR1 as LNHDA and CDR2 as SQIVND (reference sequence). This CDR3 reads CASSMRGGPVDGYTF. The DNA of the CDR3 is TGTGCCAGTAGTATGCGGGGGGGGCCAGTGGATGGCTACACCTTC.

CDR3 coding DNA: TGTGCCAGCAGCCAAGGAGGTATTAGCAATCAGCCCCAGCATTTT. This translates into CASSQGGISNQPQHF. The genes are TRBV3-1 (or the pseudogene TRBV3-2) and TRBJ1-5; no clear D gene. Trimming shortened V by 1 base and J by 0 bases, and 7 bases separated the two germline ends. Germline values: CDR1 LGHDT, CDR2 YNNKEL (reference sequence). There are 15 residues in the CDR3.